The 21 T cell receptor beta chains listed next were all sequenced from one sample in a study of tumor-infiltrating lymphocytes in primary liver carcinoma. Germline DNA was also extracted, while the blood RNA originated from unsorted whole blood. A primer matching the constant region was used to make TCR beta cDNA from approximately 0.45 ug of total RNA. Generation of the TCR beta libraries relied on three nested multiplex PCR rounds using slightly modified ARM-PCR. The opening two PCR rounds, roughly 11 cycles each, paired TRBV1-TRBV30 forward primers with a C-beta reverse primer. TCRdb itself ran the multiplex PCR reads through MiXCR, one entry per CDR3 protein. The repertoire holds 250,000 to 400,000 distinct CDR3 sequences, approximately 65% seen once, with approximately 9% in the top ten. Sequencing input: peripheral blood. The source is a man between 40 and 49 years old with primary liver carcinoma and hepatitis B virus infection.

Concerning this clonotype itself: With a much larger clone just one base away, this may be a read error. Since the CDR3 does not end with the conserved phenylalanine or tryptophan, this likely comes from a read error. The chain links TRBV6-6 to TRBJ2-7; D gene uncertain. The V and J ends lost 1 base and 5 bases respectively, with 9 bases between them. This CDR3 has 13 amino acids. Per the germline V gene, CDR1 is MNHNY and CDR2 is SVGAGI (reference sequence). CDR3 nucleotide sequence: TGTGCCAGCAGTTACTATGGGAAGGACGAGCAGTACCTC. It encodes CASSYYGKDEQYL.

The chain recombines TRBV12-3 or TRBV12-4 with TRBJ1-1; 7 nucleotides line up with TRBD1. The CDR3 covers 13 residues. J gave up 7 bases and V 3 bases, and 5 bases lay outside the gene matches. The CDR3 loop is CASSLIGGGEAFF. Here the CDR3 DNA reads TGTGCCAGCAGTTTGATAGGGGGCGGTGAAGCTTTCTTT.

Sample share makes this clonotype medium-sized (0.01 to 0.1%). The rearrangement links TRBV29-1 to TRBJ2-1; a possible D gene is TRBD2 (6 bases). This CDR3 has 12 residues. Trimming cost V 4 bases and J 3 bases, with 7 bases left between them. Germline V lookup: CDR1 SQVTM, CDR2 ANQGSEA. The CDR3 region has the DNA TGCAGCGTTGGTAGCGGCTACAATGAGCAGTTCTTC. Translated: CSVGSGYNEQFF.

Regarding this clonotype: A clone one base away is much larger, so this may be a read error. Likely a read error: the CDR3 ends without its conserved phenylalanine or tryptophan. The limits of the CDR3 on the DNA are not certain, so only TCRdb's listed CDR3 is given. The chain joins TRBV6-9 to TRBJ2-2; the DNA was not compared with TRBD1, the D call given in the table. The CDR3 comprises 8 residues, both ends counted. Germline V gene lookup returns CDR1 MNHGY and CDR2 SVAAGI. This chain's CDR3 is CASILDRE.

Note on this clonotype: A much more abundant neighbour one base away suggests this may be a read error. The rearrangement links TRBV6-1 to TRBJ1-1; D is possibly TRBD1 (5 bases). CDR3 length: 13 residues. The germline V and J ends were trimmed by 10 bases and 5 bases, with 17 bases remaining between them. Per the germline V gene, CDR1 is MNHNS and CDR2 is SASEGT. CDR3 sequence reads: CANRLMGETEAFF. CDR3 nucleotide sequence: TGTGCCAACAGACTTATGGGGGAGACTGAAGCTTTCTTT.

The chain uses TRBV7-9 and TRBJ1-1; D remains unclear. The germline V gene encodes CDR1 SEHNR and CDR2 FQNEAQ (reference sequence). The V and J ends lost 2 bases and 11 bases respectively, with 18 bases between them. This CDR3 contains 14 residues. In nucleotides, the CDR3 is TGTGCCAGCAGCTTATTGGGTGTCACCTTAGGGGCTTTCTTT. Translated, it gives CASSLLGVTLGAFF.

This clonotype has only a few counts. This chain connects TRBV5-4 to TRBJ2-1; 13 bases line up with TRBD2. Germline CDR1 and CDR2: SGHNT and YYREEE (reference sequence). The V segment lost 4 bases and the J segment 9 bases; nucleotides outside the gene matches: 7. This CDR3 contains 15 residues. The CDR3 loop reads CASSLGLAGSTEQFF. CDR3 bases: TGTGCCAGCAGCCTGGGACTAGCGGGAAGCACTGAGCAGTTCTTC.

For this clonotype: Given the absence of the conserved phenylalanine or tryptophan at the CDR3 end, a read error is likely. The V gene is TRBV6-6, the J gene TRBJ1-1, with D uncertain. The germline V gene has CDR1 MNHNY and CDR2 SVGAGI (reference sequence). The length of the CDR3 is 12 residues. V was cut by 4 bases and J by 1 base, with 4 bases left in between. CDR3 sequence reads: CASSWANTEAFY. The CDR3 DNA reads as TGTGCCAGCAGTTGGGCGAACACTGAAGCTTTCTAT.

With regard to this clonotype: A read error is possible here, since a much larger clone lies one base away. In nucleotides, the CDR3 is TGTGACATCAGTGACCAAAGCGGGACTGGAGATACGCAGTATTTT. As protein: CDISDQSGTGDTQYF. The chain links TRBV10-3 to TRBJ2-3; 7 nucleotides line up with TRBD2. This CDR3 comprises 15 residues. CDR1 is ENHRY, CDR2 SYGVKD, per germline.

The chain uses TRBV7-9 and TRBJ2-5; a weak D match, TRBD2 (6 bases). The CDR3 covers 16 residues. V was shortened by 6 bases and J by 0 bases, with 17 bases between the two germline ends. Germline CDR1 SEHNR, CDR2 FQNEAQ (reference sequence). The CDR3 spells CASSSGLLTYQETQYF. CDR3 DNA: TGTGCCAGCAGTTCGGGACTTCTTACGTACCAAGAGACCCAGTACTTC.

About this clonotype itself: A much larger clone lies a single base off, so this may be a read error. The chain uses TRBV6-1 and TRBJ2-1, with TRBD2 as a possible D gene (6 bases). CDR3 length equals 14 residues. Germline CDR1 reads MNHNS; CDR2 reads SASEGT. The CDR3 nucleotides read TGTGCCAGCAGACCTAGCGCTTCCTACGATGAGCAGTTCTTC. It translates to CASRPSASYDEQFF.

Remarks on this clonotype: One end of the junction fails to match germline, which may point to a read error. The V call is TRBV12-3 or TRBV12-4, the J call TRBJ2-4; D perhaps matches TRBD2 (5 bases). This CDR3 is 14 amino acids long. The CDR3 spells CVSRRGITKNIQYF. In DNA form, the CDR3 reads TGTGTCAGCAGGCGAGGGATAACCAAAAACATTCAGTACTTC.

As regards this clonotype: A much larger clone lies one base from this, so it may be a read error. The chain has TRBV12-3 or TRBV12-4 and TRBJ2-6; 7 bases are shared with TRBD2. The CDR3 sequence is 15 residues long. Losses at the gene ends were 8 bases for V and 3 bases for J; bases not matched to a gene: 7. For the CDR3, the DNA is TGTGCCAGCCACAGACGGGGGGATGGGGCCAACGTCCTGACTTTC. It yields the protein CASHRRGDGANVLTF.

About this clonotype: A much larger clone is a single base away; this may be a read error. The chain is built from TRBV4-2 and TRBJ2-1; TRBD2 agrees at 9 bases. The ends lost 1 base at V and 7 bases at J; junction bases unmatched: 11. Germline V gene sequence: CDR1 LGHNA, CDR2 YNFKEQ. The CDR3 runs 17 residues. The CDR3 is CASSQVGIAGVRNEQFF. The CDR3 DNA sequence: TGTGCCAGCAGCCAAGTGGGCATAGCGGGAGTTCGGAATGAGCAGTTCTTC.

A word on this clonotype: The CDR3 end shows no conserved phenylalanine or tryptophan, and so a read error is likely. CDR3 DNA: TGTGCCAGCAACCGGGGGGGGTGGGCGAACACCGGGGAGCTGTTTCTT. Translating gives CASNRGGWANTGELFL. The chain is built from TRBV5-6 and TRBJ2-2, with TRBD2 matching 8 bases. CDR3 length: 16 amino acids. CDR1 is SGHDT and CDR2 is YYEEEE in the germline V gene. The V segment lost 6 bases and the J segment 0 bases; nucleotides outside the gene matches: 7.

The count of this clonotype is one. In this CDR3 the conserved last residue, phenylalanine or tryptophan, is missing, so a read error is likely. The chain couples TRBV29-1 to TRBJ2-3; a possible D gene is TRBD2 (6 bases). Looked up from germline, CDR1 is SQVTM and CDR2 is ANQGSEA. The CDR3 spans 11 residues. The ends were cut back, 3 bases at V and 7 bases at J, with 8 bases in the middle. CDR3 residues: CSVDCGNTQYY. For the CDR3, the DNA is TGCAGCGTTGACTGCGGGAATACGCAGTATTAT.

The chain combines TRBV7-9 with TRBJ2-7; D not resolved. Germline-derived CDR1 and CDR2 are SEHNR and FQNEAQ (reference sequence). The CDR3 extends over 12 amino acids. Deletions cut 1 base from V and 4 bases from J, with 5 bases between. CDR3 nucleotides: TGTGCCAGCAGCTTAGAGGCGTACGAGCAGTACTTC. Translating it yields CASSLEAYEQYF.

For this clonotype: This could be a read error, since a much larger clone is one nucleotide away. The CDR3 loop reads CVSSSLMVYEQYF. CDR3 nucleotide sequence: TGTGTCAGCAGCTCCTTGATGGTCTACGAGCAGTACTTC. The V call is TRBV5-6, the J call TRBJ2-7; the D is unclear. The CDR3 loop spans 13 amino acids. Germline V gives CDR1 SGHDT, CDR2 YYEEEE.

Comment on this clonotype: This may come from a read error, since a much larger clone is one base off. The CDR3 is CARSPGTLAYEQYF. DNA of the CDR3: TGCGCCAGGAGCCCCGGGACTCTAGCCTACGAGCAGTACTTC. J is TRBJ2-7 and V is TRBV4-1; tentative D call: TRBD2 (6 bases). The CDR3 totals 14 residues. Germline CDR1 and CDR2: MGHRA and YSYEKL.

This clonotype has at least ten counts. The chain is built from TRBV11-2 and TRBJ2-2; TRBD2 matches 7 bases. J was trimmed by 0 bases and V by 4 bases; bases with no gene match: 5. The CDR3 length is 16 residues. Germline V lookup: CDR1 SGHAT, CDR2 FQNNGV. CDR3 protein: CASSSSSGANTGELFF. Here the CDR3 DNA reads TGTGCCAGCAGCTCTTCTAGCGGCGCGAACACCGGGGAGCTGTTTTTT.

This clonotype came up many times. The genes are TRBV29-1 and TRBJ2-1, with unresolved D. Trimming removed 1 base from V and 10 bases from J, with 11 bases in between. Germline CDR1 reads SQVTM; CDR2 reads ANQGSEA. The CDR3 runs 12 residues. CDR3 protein: CSVEVSIGEQFF. The CDR3 bases are TGCAGCGTTGAAGTATCGATTGGGGAGCAGTTCTTC.